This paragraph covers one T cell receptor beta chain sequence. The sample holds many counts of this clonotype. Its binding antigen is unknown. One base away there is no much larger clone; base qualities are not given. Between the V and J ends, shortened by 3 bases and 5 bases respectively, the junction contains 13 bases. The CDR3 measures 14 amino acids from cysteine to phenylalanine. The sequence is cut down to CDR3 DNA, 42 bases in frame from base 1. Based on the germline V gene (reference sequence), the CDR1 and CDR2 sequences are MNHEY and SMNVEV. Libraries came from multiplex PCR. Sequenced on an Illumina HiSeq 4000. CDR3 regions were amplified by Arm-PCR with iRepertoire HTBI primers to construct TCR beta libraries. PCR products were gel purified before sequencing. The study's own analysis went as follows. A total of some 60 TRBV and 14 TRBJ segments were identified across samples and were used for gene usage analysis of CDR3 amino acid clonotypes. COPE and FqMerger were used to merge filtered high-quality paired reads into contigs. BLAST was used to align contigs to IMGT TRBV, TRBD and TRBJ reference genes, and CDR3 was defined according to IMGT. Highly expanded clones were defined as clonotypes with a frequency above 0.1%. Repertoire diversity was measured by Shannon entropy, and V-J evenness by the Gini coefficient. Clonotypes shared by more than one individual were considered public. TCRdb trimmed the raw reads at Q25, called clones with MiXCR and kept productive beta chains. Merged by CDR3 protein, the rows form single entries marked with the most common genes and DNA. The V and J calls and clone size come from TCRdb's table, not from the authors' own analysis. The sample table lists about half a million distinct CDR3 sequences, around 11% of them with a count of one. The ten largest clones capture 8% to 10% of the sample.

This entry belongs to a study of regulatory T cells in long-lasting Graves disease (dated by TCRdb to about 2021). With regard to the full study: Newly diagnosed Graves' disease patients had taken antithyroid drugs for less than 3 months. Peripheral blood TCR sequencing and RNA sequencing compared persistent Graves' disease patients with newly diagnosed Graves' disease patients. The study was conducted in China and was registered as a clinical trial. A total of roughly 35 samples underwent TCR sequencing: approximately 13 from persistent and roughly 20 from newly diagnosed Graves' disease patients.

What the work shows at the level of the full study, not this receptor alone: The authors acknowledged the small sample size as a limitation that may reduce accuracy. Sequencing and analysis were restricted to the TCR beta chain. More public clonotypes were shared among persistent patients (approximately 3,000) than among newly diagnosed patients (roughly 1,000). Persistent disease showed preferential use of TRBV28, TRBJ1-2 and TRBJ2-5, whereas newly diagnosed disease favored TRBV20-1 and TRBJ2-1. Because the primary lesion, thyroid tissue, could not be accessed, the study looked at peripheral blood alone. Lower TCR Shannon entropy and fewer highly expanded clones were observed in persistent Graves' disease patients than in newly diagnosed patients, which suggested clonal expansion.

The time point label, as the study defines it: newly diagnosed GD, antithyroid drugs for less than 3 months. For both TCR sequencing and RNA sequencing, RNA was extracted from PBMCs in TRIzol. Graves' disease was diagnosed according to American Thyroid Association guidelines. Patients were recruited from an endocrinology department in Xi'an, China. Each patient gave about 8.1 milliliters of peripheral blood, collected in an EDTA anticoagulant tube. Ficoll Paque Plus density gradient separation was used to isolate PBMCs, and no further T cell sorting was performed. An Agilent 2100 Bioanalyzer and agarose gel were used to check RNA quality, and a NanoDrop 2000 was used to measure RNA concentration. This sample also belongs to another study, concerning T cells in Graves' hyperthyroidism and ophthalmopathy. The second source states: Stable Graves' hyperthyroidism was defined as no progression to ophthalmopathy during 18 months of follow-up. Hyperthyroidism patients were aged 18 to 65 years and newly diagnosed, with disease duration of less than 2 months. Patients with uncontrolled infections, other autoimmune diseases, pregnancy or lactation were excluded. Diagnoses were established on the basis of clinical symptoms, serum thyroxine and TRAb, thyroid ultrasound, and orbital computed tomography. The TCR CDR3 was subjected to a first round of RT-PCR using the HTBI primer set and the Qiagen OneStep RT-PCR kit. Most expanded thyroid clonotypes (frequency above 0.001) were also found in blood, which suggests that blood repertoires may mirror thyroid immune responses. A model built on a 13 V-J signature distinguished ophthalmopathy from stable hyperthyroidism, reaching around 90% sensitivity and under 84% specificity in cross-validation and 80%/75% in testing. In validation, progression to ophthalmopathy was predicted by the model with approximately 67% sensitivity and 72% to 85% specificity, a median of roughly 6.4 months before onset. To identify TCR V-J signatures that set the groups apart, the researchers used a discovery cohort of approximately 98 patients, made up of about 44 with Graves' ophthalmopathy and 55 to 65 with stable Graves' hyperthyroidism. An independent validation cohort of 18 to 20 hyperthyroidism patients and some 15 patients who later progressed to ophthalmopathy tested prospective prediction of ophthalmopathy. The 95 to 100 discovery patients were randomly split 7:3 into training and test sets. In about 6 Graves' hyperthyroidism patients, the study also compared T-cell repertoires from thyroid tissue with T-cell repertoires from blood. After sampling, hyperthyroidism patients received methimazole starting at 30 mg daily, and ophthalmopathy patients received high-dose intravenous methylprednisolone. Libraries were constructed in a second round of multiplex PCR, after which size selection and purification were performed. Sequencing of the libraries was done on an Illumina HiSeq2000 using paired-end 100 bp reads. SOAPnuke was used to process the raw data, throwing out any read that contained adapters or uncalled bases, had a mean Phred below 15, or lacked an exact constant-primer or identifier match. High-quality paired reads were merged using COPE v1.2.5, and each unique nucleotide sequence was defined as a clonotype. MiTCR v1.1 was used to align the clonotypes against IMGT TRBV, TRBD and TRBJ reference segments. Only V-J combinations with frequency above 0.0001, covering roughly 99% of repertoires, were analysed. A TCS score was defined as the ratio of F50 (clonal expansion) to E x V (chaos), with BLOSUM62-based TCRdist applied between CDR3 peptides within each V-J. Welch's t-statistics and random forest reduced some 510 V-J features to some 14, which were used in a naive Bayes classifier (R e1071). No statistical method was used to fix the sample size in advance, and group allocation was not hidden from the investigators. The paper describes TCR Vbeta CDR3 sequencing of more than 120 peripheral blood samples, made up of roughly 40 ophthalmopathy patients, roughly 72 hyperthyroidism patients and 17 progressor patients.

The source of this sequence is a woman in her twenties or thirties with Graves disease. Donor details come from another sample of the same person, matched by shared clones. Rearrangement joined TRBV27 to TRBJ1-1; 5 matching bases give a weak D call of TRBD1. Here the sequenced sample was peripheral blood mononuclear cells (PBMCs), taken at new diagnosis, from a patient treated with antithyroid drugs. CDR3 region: CASSFGQGATEAFF. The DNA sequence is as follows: TGTGCCAGCAGTTTCGGGCAGGGAGCGACTGAAGCTTTCTTT.